These 5 T cell receptor beta chains originate from one sample sequenced in a study of blood T cell repertoires in COVID-19 (dated by TCRdb to 2020 to 2022). Library creation used the immunoSEQ multiplex PCR assay. In its TCRdb copy, this immuneACCESS table keeps in-frame sequences only and misses some clones. Where compared with another copy, unresolved V genes explain less than half of these, and the others have no known cause. The sample yields fewer than 85,000 clones; approximately 80% were counted once. Of the sample, around 6% falls within the top ten clones. The sequenced material came from peripheral blood. Receptor source: a woman aged 60 to 75 with acute or convalescent COVID-19.

This clone was seen a few times. V and J are TRBV3-1 (or the pseudogene TRBV3-2) and TRBJ1-6, with 10 bases lining up with TRBD1. Losses at the gene ends were 9 bases for V and 10 bases for J; bases not matched to a gene: 6. Germline CDR1 reads LGHDT; CDR2 reads YNNKEL (reference sequence). This CDR3 has 13 residues. In DNA form, the CDR3 reads TGTGCCAGTGGGGACAGGGGCGGCTCACCCCTCCACTTT. Residues: CASGDRGGSPLHF.

The J gene is TRBJ1-1, the V gene TRBV2; 8 bases map to TRBD1. Per germline, CDR1 SNHLY and CDR2 FYNNEI. This CDR3 has 12 residues. Germline trimming cut 6 bases from V and 4 bases from J; bases unmatched to any gene: 1. The chain's CDR3 is CASRTGATEAFF. CDR3 sequence (DNA): TGTGCCAGCAGGACAGGGGCCACTGAAGCTTTCTTT.

J is TRBJ1-2 and V is TRBV5-8; 8 positions agree with TRBD1. Losses at the gene ends were 6 bases for V and 2 bases for J; bases not matched to a gene: 3. The CDR3 sequence is 13 residues long. Germline CDR1 is SGHTS and CDR2 is YDEGEE. CDR3 amino acids: CASTRTGNYGYTF. For the CDR3, the DNA is TGTGCCAGCACAAGGACAGGGAACTATGGCTACACCTTC.

This clone has a single count. The chain has TRBV2 and TRBJ1-2, with unresolved D. The V gene lost 3 bases and the J gene lost 8 bases, with 10 bases spanning the gap. The germline CDR1 and CDR2 sequences are SNHLY and FYNNEI. The CDR3 runs 12 residues. For the CDR3, the DNA is TGTGCCAGCAGTGAGTACAGACGAGGCTACACCTTC. This gives the protein CASSEYRRGYTF.

The V and J genes are TRBV5-1 and TRBJ1-2; TRBD1 might be the D (6 bases). Trimming pared 4 bases from V and 0 bases from J, leaving 10 bases between. This CDR3 has 14 residues. Germline CDR1 is SGHRS and CDR2 is YFSETQ. This CDR3 reads CASSRGAANYGYTF. In DNA, the CDR3 is TGCGCCAGCAGCCGGGGGGCAGCTAACTATGGCTACACCTTC.